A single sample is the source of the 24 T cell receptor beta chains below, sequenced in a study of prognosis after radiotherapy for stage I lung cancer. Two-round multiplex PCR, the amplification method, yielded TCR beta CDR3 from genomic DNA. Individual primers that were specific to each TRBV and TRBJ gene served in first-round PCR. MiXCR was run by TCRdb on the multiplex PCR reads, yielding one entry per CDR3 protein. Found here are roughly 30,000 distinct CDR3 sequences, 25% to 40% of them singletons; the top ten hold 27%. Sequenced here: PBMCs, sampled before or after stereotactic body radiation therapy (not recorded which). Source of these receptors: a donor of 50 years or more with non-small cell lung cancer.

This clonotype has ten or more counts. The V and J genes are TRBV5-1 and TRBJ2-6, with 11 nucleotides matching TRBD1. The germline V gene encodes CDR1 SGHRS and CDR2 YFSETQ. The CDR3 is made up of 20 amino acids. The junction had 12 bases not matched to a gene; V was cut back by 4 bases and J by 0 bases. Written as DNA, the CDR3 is TGCGCCAGCAGCGCCTTCTCTGGGACAGGGGGGCTCTCTGGGGCCAACGTCCTGACTTTC. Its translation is CASSAFSGTGGLSGANVLTF.

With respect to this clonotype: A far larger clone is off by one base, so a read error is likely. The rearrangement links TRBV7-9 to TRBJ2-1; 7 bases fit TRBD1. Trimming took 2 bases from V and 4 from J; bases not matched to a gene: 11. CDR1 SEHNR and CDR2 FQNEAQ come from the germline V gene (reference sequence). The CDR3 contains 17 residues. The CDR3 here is CASSLLPDRDAYNEQFF. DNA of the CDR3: TGTGCCAGCAGCTTATTGCCCGACAGGGATGCATACAATGAGCAGTTCTTC. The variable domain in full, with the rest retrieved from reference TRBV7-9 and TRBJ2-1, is DTGVSQNPRHKITKRGQNVTFRCDPISEHNRLYWYRQTLGQGPEFLTYFQNEAQLEKSRLLSDRFSAERPKGSFSTLEIQRTEQGDSAMYLCASSLLPDRDAYNEQFFGPGTRLTVL.

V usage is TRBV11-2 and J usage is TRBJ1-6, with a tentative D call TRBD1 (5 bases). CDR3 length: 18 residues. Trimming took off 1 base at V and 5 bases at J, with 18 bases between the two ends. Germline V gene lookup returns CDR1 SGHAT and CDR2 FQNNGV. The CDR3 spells CASSLAWLWGGDNSPLHF. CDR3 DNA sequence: TGTGCCAGCAGCTTAGCTTGGCTGTGGGGGGGGGATAATTCACCCCTCCACTTT. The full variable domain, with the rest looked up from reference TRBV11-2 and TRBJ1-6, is EAGVAQSPRYKIIEKRQSVAFWCNPISGHATLYWYQQILGQGPKLLIQFQNNGVVDDSQLPKDRFSAERLKGVDSTLKIQPAKLEDSAVYLCASSLAWLWGGDNSPLHFGNGTRLTVT.

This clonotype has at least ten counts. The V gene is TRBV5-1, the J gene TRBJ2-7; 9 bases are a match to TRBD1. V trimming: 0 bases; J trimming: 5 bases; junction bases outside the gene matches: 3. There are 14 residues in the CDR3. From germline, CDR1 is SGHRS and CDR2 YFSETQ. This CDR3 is CASSLDRGRDEQYF. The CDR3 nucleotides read TGCGCCAGCAGCTTGGACAGGGGGCGCGACGAGCAGTACTTC.

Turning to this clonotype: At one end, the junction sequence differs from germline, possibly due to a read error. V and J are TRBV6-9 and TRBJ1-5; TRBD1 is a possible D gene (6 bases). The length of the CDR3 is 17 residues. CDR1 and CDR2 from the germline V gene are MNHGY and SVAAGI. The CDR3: CASSYEAGGLGHQPHHF. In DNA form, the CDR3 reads TGTGCCAGCAGTTACGAGGCTGGGGGCCTGGGGCATCAGCCCCATCATTTT.

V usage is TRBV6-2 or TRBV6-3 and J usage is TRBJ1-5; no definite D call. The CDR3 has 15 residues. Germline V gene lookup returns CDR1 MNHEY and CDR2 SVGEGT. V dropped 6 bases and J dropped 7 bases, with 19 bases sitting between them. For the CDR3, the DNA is TGTGCCAGCAGCCGGATCCGGGGAGCGAGGCAGCCCCAGCATTTT. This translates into CASSRIRGARQPQHF.

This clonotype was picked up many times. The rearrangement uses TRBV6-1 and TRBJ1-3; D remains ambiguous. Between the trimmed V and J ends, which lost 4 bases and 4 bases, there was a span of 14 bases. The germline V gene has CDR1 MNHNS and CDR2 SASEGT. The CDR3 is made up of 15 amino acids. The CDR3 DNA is TGTGCCAGCAGTGCAGGACGCCTAAGGGGAAACACCATATATTTT. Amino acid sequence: CASSAGRLRGNTIYF.

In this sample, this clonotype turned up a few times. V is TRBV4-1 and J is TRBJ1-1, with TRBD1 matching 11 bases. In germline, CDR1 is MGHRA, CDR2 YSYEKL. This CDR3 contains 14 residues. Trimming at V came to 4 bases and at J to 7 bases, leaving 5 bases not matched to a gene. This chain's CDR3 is CASSRQGQGVEAFF. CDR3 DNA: TGCGCCAGCAGCCGACAGGGACAGGGGGTTGAAGCTTTCTTT.

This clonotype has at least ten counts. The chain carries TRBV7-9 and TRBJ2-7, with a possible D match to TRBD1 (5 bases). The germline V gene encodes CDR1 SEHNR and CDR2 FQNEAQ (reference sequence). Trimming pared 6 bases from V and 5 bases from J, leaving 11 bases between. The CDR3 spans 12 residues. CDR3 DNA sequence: TGTGCCAGCAGTTCAGGGTTCAACGAGCAGTACTTC. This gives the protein CASSSGFNEQYF.

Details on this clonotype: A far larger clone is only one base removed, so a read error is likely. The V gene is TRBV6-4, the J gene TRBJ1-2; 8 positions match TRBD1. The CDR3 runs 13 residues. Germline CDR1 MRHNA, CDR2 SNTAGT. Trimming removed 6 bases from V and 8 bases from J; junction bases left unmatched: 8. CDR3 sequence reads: CASSLQGEGGYTF. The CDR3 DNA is TGTGCCAGCAGCCTACAGGGGGAGGGAGGCTACACCTTC.

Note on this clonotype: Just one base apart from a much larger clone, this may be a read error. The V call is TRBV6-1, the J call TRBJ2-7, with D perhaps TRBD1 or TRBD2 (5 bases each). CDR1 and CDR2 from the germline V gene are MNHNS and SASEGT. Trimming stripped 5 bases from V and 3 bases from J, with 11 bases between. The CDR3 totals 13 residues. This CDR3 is CASSRGVYYEQYF. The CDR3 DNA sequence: TGTGCCAGCAGTCGGGGCGTCTACTACGAGCAGTACTTC.

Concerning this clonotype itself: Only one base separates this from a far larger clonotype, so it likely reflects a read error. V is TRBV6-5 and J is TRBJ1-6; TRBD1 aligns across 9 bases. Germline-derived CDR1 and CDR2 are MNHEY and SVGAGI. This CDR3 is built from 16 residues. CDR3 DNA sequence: TGTGTCAGCAGTAACCAACAGGGGGCGAGAGATTCACCCCTCCACTTT. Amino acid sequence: CVSSNQQGARDSPLHF.

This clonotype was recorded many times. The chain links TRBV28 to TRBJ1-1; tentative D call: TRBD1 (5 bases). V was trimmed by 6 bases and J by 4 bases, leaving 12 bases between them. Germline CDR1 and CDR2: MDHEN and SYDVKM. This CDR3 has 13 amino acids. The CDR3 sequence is CASRTRVATEAFF. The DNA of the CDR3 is TGTGCCAGCAGGACCAGGGTTGCCACTGAAGCTTTCTTT.

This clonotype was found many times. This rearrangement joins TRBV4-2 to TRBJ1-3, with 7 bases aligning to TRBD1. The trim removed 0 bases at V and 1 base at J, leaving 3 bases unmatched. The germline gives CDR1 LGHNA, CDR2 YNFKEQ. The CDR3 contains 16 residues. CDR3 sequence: CASSQEARGSGNTIYF. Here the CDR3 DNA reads TGTGCCAGCAGCCAAGAGGCCAGGGGGTCTGGAAACACCATATATTTT.

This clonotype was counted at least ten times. The CDR3 coding sequence is TGTGCCAGCAGCGGTAGGGGACAGGGGCTTTACGGCTACACCTTC. Residues: CASSGRGQGLYGYTF. The rearrangement joins TRBV28 to TRBJ1-2; 10 bases line up with TRBD1. V gave up 6 bases and J gave up 8 bases; unmatched junction bases: 12. This CDR3 contains 15 residues. CDR1 and CDR2 (germline): MDHEN, SYDVKM.

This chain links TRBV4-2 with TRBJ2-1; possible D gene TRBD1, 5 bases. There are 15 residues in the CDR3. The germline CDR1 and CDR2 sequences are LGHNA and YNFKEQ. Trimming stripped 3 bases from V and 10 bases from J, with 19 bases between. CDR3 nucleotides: TGTGCCAGCAGCCAGACATACGGCGGACACTCAGAGCAGTTCTTC. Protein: CASSQTYGGHSEQFF.

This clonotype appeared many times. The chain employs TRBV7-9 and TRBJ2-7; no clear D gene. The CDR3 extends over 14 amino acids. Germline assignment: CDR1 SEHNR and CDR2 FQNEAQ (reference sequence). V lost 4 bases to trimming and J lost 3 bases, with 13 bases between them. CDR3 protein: CASSSDGVLYEQYF. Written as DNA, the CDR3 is TGTGCCAGCAGCTCGGACGGAGTACTCTACGAGCAGTACTTC.

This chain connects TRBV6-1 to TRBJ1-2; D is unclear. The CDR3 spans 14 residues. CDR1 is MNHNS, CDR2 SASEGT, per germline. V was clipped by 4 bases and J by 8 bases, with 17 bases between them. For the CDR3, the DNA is TGTGCCAGCAGTGGCCGCGCCTGTACAGAAGGCTACACCTTC. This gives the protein CASSGRACTEGYTF.

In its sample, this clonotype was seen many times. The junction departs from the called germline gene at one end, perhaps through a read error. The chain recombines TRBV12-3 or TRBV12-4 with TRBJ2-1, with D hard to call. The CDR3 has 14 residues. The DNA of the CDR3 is TGTGCCTGCAGCGACAAGAGCTCCTACAATGAGCAGTTCTTC. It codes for CACSDKSSYNEQFF.

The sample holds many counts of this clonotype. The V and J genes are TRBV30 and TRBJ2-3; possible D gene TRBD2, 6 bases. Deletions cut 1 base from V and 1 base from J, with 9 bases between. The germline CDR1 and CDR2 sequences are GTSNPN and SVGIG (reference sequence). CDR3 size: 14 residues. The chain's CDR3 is CAWSEEGGTDTQYF. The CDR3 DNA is TGTGCCTGGAGTGAGGAGGGAGGCACAGATACGCAGTATTTT.

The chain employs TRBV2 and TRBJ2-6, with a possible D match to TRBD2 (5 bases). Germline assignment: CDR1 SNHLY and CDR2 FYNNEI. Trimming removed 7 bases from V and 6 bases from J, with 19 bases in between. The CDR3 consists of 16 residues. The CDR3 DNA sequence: TGTGCCAGCATGGCAGGTGGCCGGGGTGTGGCCAACGTCCTGACTTTC. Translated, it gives CASMAGGRGVANVLTF.

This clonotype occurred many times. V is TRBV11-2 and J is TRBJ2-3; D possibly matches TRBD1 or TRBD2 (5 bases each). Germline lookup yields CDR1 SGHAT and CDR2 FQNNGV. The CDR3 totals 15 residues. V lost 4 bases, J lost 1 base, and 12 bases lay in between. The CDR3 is CASSSGAVGTDTQYF. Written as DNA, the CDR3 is TGTGCCAGCAGCTCCGGGGCGGTGGGCACAGATACGCAGTATTTT. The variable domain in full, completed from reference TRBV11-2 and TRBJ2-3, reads EAGVAQSPRYKIIEKRQSVAFWCNPISGHATLYWYQQILGQGPKLLIQFQNNGVVDDSQLPKDRFSAERLKGVDSTLKIQPAKLEDSAVYLCASSSGAVGTDTQYFGPGTRLTVL.

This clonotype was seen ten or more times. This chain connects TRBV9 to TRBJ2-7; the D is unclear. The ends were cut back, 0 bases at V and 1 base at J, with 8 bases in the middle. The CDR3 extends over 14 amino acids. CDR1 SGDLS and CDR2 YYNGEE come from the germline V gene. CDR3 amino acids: CASSVGGSSYEQYF. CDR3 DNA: TGTGCCAGCAGCGTAGGAGGCAGTTCCTACGAGCAGTACTTC.

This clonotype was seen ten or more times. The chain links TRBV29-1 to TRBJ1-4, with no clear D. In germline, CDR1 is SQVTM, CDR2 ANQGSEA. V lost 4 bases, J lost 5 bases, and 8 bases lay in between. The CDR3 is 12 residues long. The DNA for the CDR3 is TGCAGCGTTGGGGCGAGAAATGAAAAACTGTTTTTT. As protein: CSVGARNEKLFF.